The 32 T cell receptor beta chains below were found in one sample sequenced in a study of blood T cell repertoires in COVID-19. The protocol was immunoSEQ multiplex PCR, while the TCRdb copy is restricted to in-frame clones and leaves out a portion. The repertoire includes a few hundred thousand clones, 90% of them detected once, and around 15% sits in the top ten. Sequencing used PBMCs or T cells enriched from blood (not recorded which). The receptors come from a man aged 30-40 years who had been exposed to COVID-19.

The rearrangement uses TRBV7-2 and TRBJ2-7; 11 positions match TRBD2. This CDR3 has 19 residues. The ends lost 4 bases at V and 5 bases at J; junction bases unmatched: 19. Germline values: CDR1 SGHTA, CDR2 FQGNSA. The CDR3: CASSSRGLAGGPLGNEQYF. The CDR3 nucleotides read TGTGCCAGCAGCTCGAGGGGGCTAGCGGGGGGCCCTTTAGGAAACGAGCAGTACTTC.

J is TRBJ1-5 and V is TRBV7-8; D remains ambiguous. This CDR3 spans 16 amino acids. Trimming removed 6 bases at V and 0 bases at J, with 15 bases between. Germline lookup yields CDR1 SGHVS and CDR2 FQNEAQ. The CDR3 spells CASRKSRVNSNQPQHF. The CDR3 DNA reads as TGTGCCAGCAGAAAAAGTCGGGTGAATAGCAATCAGCCCCAGCATTTT.

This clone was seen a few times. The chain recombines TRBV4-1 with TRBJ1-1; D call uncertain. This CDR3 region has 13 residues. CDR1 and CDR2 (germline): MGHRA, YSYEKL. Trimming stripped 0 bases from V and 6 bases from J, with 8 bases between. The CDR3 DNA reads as TGCGCCAGCAGCCAAGATCATCGGTCTGAAGCTTTCTTT. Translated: CASSQDHRSEAFF.

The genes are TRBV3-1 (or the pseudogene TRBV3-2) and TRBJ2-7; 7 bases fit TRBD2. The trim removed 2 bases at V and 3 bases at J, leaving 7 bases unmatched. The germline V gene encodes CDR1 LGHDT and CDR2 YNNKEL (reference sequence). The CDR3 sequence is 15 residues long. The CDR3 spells CASSQTSGGYYEQYF. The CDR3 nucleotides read TGTGCCAGCAGCCAAACATCCGGGGGGTACTACGAGCAGTACTTC.

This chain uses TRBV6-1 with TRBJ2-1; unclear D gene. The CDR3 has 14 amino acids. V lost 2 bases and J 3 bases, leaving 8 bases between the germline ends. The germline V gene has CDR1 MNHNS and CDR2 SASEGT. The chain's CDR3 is CASSELTIYNEQFF. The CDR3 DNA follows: TGTGCCAGCAGTGAATTGACAATCTACAATGAGCAGTTCTTC.

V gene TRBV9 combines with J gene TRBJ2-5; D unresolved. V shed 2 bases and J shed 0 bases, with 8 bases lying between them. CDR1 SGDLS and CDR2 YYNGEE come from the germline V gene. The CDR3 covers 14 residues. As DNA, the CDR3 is TGTGCCAGCAGCGTTGCGGCGTACCAAGAGACCCAGTACTTC. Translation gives CASSVAAYQETQYF.

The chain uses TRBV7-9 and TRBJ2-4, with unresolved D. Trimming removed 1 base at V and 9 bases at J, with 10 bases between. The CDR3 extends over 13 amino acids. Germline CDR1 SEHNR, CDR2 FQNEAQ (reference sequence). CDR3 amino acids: CASSLGFNGIQYF. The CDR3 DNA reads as TGTGCCAGCAGCTTAGGGTTCAACGGCATTCAGTACTTC.

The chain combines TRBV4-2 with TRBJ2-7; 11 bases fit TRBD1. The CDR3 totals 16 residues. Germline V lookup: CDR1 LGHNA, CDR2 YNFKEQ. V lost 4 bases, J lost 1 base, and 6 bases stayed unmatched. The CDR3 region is CASSLLGQGASYEQYF. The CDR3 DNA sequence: TGTGCCAGCAGCCTCCTTGGACAGGGGGCGTCCTACGAGCAGTACTTC.

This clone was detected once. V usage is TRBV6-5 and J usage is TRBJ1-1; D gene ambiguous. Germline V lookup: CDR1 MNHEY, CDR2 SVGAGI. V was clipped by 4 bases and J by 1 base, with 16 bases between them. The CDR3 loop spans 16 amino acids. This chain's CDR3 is CASSFLGRQANTEAFF. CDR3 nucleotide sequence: TGTGCCAGCAGTTTCTTAGGTCGGCAGGCGAACACTGAAGCTTTCTTT.

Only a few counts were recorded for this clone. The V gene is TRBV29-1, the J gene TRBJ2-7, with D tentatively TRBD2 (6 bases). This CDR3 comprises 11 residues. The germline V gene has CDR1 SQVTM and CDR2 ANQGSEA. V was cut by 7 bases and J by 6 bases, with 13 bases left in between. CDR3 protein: CSGGEEGEQYF. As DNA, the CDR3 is TGCAGCGGGGGGGAAGAGGGCGAGCAGTACTTC.

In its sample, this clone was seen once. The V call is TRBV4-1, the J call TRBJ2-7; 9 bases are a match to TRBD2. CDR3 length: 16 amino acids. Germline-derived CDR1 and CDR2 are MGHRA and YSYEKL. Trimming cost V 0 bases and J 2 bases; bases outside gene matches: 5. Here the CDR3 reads CASSQDSLAGPYEQYF. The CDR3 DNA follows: TGCGCCAGCAGCCAAGATAGCCTAGCGGGACCCTACGAGCAGTACTTC.

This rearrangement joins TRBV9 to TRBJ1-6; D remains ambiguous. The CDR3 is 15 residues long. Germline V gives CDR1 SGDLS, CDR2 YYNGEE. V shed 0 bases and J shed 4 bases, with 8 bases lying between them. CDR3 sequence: CASSVEAGYNSPLHF. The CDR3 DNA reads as TGTGCCAGCAGCGTAGAGGCAGGTTATAATTCACCCCTCCACTTT.

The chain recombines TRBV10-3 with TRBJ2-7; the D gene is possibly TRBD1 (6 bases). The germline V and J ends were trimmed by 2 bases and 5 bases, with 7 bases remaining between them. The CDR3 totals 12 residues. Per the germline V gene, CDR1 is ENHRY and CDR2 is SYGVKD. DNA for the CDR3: TGTGCCATCAGTGAGGCAGGGGACGAGCAGTACTTC. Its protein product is CAISEAGDEQYF.

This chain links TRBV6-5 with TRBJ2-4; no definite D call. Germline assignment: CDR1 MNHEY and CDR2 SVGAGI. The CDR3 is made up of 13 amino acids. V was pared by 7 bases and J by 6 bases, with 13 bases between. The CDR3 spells CASKDSSRNIQYF. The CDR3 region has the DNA TGTGCCAGCAAGGATTCTAGTAGAAACATTCAGTACTTC.

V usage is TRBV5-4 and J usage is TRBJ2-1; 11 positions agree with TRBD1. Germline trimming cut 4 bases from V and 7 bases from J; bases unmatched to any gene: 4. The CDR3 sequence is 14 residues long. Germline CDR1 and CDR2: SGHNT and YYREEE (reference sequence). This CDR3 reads CASSPGTGGNEQFF. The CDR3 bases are TGTGCCAGCAGCCCCGGGACAGGGGGGAATGAGCAGTTCTTC.

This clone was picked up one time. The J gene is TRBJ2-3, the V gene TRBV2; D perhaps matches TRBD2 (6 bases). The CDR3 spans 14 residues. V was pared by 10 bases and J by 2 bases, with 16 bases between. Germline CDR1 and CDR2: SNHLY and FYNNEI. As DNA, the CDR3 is TGTGCCACCACCCGGGACTCTTACACAGATACGCAGTATTTT. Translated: CATTRDSYTDTQYF.

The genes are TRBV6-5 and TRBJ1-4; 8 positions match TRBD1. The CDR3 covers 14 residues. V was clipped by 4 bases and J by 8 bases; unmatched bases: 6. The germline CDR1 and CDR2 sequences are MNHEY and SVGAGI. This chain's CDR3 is CASSSGGVREKLFF. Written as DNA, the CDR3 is TGTGCCAGCAGTTCAGGGGGCGTTCGGGAAAAACTGTTTTTT.

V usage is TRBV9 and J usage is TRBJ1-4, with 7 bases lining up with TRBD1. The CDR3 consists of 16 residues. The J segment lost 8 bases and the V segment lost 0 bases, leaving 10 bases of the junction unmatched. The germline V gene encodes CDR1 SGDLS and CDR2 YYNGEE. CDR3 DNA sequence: TGTGCCAGCAGCGTAGGCCAGCAGGGGGATGGCGAAAAACTGTTTTTT. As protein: CASSVGQQGDGEKLFF.

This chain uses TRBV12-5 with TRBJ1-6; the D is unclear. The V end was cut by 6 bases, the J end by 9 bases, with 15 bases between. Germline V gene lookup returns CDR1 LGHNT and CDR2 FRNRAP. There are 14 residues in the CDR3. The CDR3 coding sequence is TGTGCTAGTGGCCTCGGTGAGGGAGGTTCACCCCTCCACTTT. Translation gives CASGLGEGGSPLHF. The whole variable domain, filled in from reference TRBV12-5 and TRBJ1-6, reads DARVTQTPRHKVTEMGQEVTMRCQPILGHNTVFWYRQTMMQGLELLAYFRNRAPLDDSGMPKDRFSAEMPDATLATLKIQPSEPRDSAVYFCASGLGEGGSPLHFGNGTRLTVT.

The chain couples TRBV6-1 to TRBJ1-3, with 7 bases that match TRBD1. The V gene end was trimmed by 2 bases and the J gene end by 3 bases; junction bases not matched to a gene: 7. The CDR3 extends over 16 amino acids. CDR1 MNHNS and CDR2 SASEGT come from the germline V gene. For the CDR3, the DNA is TGTGCCAGCAGTGAATCCACAGGGGTGGGTGGAAACACCATATATTTT. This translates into CASSESTGVGGNTIYF.

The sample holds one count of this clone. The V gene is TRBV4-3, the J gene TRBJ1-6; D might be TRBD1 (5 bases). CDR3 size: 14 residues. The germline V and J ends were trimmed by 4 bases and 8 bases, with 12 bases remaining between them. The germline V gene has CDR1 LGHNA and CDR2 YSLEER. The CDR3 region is CASSPQGFDSPLHF. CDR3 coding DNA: TGCGCCAGCAGCCCGCAGGGTTTCGATTCACCCCTCCACTTT.

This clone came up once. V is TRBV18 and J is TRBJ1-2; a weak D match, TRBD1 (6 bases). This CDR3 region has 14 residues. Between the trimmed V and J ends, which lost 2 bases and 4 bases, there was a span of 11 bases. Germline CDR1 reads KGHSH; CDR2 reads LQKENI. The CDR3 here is CASSPSGEFYGYTF. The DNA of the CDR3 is TGTGCCAGCTCACCATCAGGGGAGTTCTATGGCTACACCTTC.

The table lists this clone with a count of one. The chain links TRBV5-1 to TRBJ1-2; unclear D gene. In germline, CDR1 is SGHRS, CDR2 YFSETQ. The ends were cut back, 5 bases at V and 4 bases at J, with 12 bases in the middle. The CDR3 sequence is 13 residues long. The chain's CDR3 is CASSQIRGYGYTF. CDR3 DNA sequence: TGCGCCAGCAGTCAAATCCGGGGCTATGGCTACACCTTC.

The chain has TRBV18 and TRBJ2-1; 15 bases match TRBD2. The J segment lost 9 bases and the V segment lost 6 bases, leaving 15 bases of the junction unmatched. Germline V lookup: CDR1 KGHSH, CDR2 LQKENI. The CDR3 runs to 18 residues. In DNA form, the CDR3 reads TGTGCCAGCTCCCCAGAGAACGGACTAGCGGGGGGGAAGGGTGAGCAGTTCTTC. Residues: CASSPENGLAGGKGEQFF.

CDR3 region: CASSWGTGLQDTQYF. In nucleotides, the CDR3 is TGTGCCAGCAGCTGGGGGACAGGGTTGCAAGATACGCAGTATTTT. The V and J genes are TRBV11-2 and TRBJ2-3, with 9 bases aligning to TRBD1. Trimming at V came to 4 bases and at J to 5 bases, leaving 7 bases not matched to a gene. CDR3 size: 15 residues. CDR1 and CDR2 (germline): SGHAT, FQNNGV.

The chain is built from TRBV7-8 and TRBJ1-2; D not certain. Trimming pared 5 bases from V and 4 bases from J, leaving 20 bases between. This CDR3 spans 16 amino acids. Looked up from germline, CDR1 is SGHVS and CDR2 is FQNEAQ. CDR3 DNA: TGTGCCAGCAGCCCCCCCCGGAGGGATAAAAGCTATGGCTACACCTTC. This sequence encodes CASSPPRRDKSYGYTF. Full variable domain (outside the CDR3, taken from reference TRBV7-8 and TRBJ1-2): GAGVSQSPRYKVAKRGQDVALRCDPISGHVSLFWYQQALGQGPEFLTYFQNEAQLDKSGLPSDRFFAERPEGSVSTLKIQRTQQEDSAVYLCASSPPRRDKSYGYTFGSGTRLTVV.

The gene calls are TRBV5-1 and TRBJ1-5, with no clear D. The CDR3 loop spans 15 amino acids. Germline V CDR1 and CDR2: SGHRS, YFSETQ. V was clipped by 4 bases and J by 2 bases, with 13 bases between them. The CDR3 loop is CASSPTWGGNQPQHF. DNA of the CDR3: TGCGCCAGCAGCCCCACCTGGGGAGGCAATCAGCCCCAGCATTTT.

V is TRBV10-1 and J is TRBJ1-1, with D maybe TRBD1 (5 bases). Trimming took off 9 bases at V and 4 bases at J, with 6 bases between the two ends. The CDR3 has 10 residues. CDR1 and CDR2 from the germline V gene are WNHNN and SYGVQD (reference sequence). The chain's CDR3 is CARGGTEAFF. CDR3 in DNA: TGCGCCAGGGGGGGCACTGAAGCTTTCTTT.

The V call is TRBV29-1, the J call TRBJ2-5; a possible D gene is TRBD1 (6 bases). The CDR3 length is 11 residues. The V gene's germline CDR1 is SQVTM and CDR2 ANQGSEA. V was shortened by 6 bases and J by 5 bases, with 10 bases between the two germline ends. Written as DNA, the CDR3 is TGCAGCGTGGACACAGGGGAGACCCAGTACTTC. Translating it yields CSVDTGETQYF.

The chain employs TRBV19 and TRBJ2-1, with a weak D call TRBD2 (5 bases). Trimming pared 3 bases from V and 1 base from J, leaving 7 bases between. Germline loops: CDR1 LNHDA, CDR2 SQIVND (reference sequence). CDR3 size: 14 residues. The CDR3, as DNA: TGTGCCAGTAGTATGGACTTTTCCTACAATGAGCAGTTCTTC. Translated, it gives CASSMDFSYNEQFF.

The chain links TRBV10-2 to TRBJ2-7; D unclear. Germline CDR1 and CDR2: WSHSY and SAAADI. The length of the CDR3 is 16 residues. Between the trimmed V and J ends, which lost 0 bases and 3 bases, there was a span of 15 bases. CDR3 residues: CASSESILAEIYEQYF. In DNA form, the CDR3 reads TGCGCCAGCAGTGAGTCGATCCTCGCGGAGATCTACGAGCAGTACTTC.

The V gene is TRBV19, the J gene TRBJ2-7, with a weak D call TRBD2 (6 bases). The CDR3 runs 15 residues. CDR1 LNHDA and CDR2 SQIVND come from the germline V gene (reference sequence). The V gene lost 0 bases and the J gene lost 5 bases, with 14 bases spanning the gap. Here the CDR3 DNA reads TGTGCCAGTAGTATAGATGGGCGGGACCGGGACGAGCAGTACTTC. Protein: CASSIDGRDRDEQYF.